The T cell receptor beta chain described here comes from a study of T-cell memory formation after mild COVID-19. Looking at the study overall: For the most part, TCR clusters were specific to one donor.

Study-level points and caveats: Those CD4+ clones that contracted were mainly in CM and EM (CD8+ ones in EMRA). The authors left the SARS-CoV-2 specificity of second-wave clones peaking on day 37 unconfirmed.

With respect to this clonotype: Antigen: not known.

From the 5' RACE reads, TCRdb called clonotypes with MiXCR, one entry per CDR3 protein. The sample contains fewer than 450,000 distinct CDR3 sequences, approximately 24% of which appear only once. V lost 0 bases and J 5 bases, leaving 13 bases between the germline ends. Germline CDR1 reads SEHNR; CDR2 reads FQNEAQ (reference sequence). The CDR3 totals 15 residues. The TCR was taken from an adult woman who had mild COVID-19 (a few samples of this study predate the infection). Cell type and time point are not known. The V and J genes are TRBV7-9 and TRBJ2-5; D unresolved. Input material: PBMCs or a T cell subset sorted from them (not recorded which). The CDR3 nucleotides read TGTGCCAGCAGCTTAGCGGCCCGACCCGGGGAGACCCAGTACTTC. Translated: CASSLAARPGETQYF.